This T cell receptor (beta chain) was captured by sequencing in a study of blood T cell repertoires in COVID-19. This CDR3 has 14 residues. J lost 3 bases, V lost 2 bases, and 4 bases had no gene match. Germline V gene data show CDR1 as SGHNT and CDR2 as YYREEE (reference sequence). Sequencing used immunoSEQ multiplex PCR; TCRdb keeps in-frame clones, though not all of them. The data contain over 300,000 clones, about 90% of them singletons. The rearrangement links TRBV5-4 to TRBJ2-7; 8 nucleotides match TRBD1. The specimen sequenced was peripheral blood. The sequence was obtained from a middle-aged man with acute or convalescent COVID-19. DNA for the CDR3: TGTGCCAGCAGCTTAGGTACAGGGGGCTACGAGCAGTACTTC. Its protein product is CASSLGTGGYEQYF.